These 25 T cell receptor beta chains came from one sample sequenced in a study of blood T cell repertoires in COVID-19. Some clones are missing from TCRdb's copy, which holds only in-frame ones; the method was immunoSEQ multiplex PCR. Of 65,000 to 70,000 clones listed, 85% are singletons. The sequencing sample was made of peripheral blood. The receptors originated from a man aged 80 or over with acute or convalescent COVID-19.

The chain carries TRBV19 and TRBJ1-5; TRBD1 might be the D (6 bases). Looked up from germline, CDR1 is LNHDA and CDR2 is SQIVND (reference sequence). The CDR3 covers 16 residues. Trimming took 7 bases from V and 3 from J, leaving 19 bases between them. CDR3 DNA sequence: TGTGCCAGTACCCGAAACTCAGGGGCCTACAATCAGCCCCAGCATTTT. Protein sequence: CASTRNSGAYNQPQHF.

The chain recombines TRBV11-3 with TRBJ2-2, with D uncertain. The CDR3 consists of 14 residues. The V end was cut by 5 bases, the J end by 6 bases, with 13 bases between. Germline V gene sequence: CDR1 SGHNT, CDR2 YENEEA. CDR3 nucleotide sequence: TGTGCCAGCAGCCCCTTGACTCGGCCCGGGGAGCTGTTTTTT. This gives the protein CASSPLTRPGELFF.

The CDR3 bases are TGCGCCAGCAACTTAGCGGGAGTGGGGGCCCAGTACTTC. Translated: CASNLAGVGAQYF. The chain joins TRBV10-2 to TRBJ2-5; 9 nucleotides line up with TRBD2. Germline lookup yields CDR1 WSHSY and CDR2 SAAADI. The CDR3 is 13 amino acids. The ends lost 7 bases at V and 9 bases at J; junction bases unmatched: 9.

The CDR3 bases are TGTGCCAGCATGAAAGGGGGAGGGCCAACAGATACGCAGTATTTT. Translating it yields CASMKGGGPTDTQYF. The rearrangement uses TRBV2 and TRBJ2-3; D may be TRBD2 (7 bases). This CDR3 region has 15 residues. Trimming shortened V by 7 bases and J by 3 bases, and 17 bases separated the two germline ends. Germline assignment: CDR1 SNHLY and CDR2 FYNNEI.

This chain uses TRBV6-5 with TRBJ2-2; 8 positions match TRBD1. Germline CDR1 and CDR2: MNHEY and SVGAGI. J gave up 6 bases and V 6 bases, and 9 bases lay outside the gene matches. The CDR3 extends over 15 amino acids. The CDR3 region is CASSFNLGQAGELFF. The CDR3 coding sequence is TGTGCCAGCAGCTTCAATCTGGGACAGGCCGGGGAGCTGTTTTTT.

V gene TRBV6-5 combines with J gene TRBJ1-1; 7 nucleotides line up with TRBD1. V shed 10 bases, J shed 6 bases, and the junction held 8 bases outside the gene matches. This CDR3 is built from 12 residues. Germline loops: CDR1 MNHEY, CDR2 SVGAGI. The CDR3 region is CATRQGSSEAFF. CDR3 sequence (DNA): TGTGCCACCAGACAGGGATCTTCTGAAGCTTTCTTT.

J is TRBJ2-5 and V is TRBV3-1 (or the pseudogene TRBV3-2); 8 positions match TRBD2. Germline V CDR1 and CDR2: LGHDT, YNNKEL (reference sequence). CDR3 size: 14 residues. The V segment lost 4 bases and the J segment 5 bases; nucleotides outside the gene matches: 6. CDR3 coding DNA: TGTGCCAGCAGCCGGAATAGCGGGACGGAGACCCAGTACTTC. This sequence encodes CASSRNSGTETQYF.

The CDR3 sequence: CAWSVPWSGRADTQYF. CDR3 bases: TGTGCCTGGAGCGTCCCGTGGAGCGGGAGAGCAGATACGCAGTATTTT. The rearrangement links TRBV30 to TRBJ2-3; 8 bases are a match to TRBD2. The trim removed 3 bases at V and 4 bases at J, leaving 12 bases unmatched. CDR3 length: 16 residues. Germline loops: CDR1 GTSNPN, CDR2 SVGIG (reference sequence).

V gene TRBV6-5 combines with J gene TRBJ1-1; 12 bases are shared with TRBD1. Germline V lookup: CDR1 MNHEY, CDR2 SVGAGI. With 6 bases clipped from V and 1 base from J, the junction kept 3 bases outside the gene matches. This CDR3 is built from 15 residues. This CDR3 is CASRGQGAPNTEAFF. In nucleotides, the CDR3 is TGTGCCAGCAGGGGACAGGGGGCCCCGAACACTGAAGCTTTCTTT.

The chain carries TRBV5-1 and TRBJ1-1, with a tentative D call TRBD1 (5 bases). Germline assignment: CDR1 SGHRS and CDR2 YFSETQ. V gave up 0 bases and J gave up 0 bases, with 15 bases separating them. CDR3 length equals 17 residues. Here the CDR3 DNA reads TGCGCCAGCAGCTTGGGAGACAGATCCTTTATGAACACTGAAGCTTTCTTT. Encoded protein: CASSLGDRSFMNTEAFF.

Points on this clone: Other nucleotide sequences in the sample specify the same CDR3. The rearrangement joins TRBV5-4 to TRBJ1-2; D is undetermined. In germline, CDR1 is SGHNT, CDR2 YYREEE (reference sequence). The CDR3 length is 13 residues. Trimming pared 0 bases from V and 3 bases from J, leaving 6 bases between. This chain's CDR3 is CASSLDSYYGYTF. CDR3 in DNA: TGTGCCAGCAGCTTGGATTCATACTATGGCTACACCTTC.

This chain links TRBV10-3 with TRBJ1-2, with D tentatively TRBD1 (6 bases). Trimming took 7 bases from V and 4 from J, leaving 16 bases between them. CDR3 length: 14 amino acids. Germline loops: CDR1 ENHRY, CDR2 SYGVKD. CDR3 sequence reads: CAINGGREGYGYTF. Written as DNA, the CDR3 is TGTGCCATCAACGGGGGGCGCGAGGGCTATGGCTACACCTTC.

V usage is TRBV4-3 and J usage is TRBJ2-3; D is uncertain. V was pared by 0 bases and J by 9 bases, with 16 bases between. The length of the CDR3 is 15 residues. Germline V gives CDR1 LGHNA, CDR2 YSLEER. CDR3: CASSQDHYGPKTQYF. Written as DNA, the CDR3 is TGCGCCAGCAGCCAAGATCACTATGGCCCGAAGACGCAGTATTTT.

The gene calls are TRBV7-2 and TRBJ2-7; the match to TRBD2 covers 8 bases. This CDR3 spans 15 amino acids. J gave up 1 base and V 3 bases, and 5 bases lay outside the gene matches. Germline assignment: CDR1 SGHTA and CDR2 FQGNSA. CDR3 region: CASSFLPGGSYEQYF. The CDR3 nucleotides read TGTGCCAGCAGCTTCTTACCGGGAGGGTCCTACGAGCAGTACTTC.

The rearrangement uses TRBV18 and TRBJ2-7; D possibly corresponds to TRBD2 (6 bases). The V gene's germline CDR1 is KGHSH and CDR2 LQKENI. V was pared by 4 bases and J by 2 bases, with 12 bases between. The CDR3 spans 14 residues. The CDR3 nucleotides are TGTGCCAGCTCACGCAGCGGGTTAGCCTACGAGCAGTACTTC. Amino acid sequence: CASSRSGLAYEQYF.

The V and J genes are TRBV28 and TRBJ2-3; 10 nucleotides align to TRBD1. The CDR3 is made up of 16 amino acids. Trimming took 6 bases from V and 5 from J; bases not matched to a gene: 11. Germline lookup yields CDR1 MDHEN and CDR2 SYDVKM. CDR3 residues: CASRPGGTGDRDTQYF. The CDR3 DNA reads TGTGCCAGCAGACCGGGTGGGACAGGGGATAGAGATACGCAGTATTTT.

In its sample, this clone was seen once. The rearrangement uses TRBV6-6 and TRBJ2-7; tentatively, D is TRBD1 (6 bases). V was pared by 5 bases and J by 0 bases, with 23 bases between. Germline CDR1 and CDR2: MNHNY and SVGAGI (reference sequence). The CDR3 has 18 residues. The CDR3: CASSPGGVSRGYSYEQYF. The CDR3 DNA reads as TGTGCCAGCAGTCCCGGTGGGGTTTCGAGGGGGTACTCCTACGAGCAGTACTTC.

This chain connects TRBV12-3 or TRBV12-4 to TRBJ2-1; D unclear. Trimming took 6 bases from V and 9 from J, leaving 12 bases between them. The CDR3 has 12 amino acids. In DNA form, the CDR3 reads TGTGCCAGCAGACTCGCCCCAGGTGAGCAGTTCTTC. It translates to CASRLAPGEQFF.

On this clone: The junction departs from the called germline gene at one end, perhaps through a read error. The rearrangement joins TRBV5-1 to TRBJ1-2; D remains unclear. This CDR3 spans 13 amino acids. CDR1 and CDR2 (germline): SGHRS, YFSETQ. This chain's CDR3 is CASSQDVASFKGF. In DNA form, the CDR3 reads TGCGCCAGCAGCCAAGATGTAGCATCCTTCAAAGGCTTC.

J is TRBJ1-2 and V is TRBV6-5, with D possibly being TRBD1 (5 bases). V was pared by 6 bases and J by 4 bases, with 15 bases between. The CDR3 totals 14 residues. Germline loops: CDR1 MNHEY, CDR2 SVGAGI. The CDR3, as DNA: TGTGCCAGCAGGCCAGGGTTTCGGGCCTATGGCTACACCTTC. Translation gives CASRPGFRAYGYTF.

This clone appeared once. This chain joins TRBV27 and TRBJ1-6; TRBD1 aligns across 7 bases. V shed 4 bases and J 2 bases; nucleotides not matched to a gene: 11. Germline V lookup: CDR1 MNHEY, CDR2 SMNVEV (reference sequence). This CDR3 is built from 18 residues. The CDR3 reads CASSYDRDLGPYNSPLHF. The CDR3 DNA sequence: TGTGCCAGCAGTTATGACAGGGACTTGGGTCCCTATAATTCACCCCTCCACTTT.

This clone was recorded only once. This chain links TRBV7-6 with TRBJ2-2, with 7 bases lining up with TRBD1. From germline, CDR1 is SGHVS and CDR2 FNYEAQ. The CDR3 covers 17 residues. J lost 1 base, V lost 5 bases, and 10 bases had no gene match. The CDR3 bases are TGTGCCAGCAGCAGACAGGGCGTTGGGGTGAACACCGGGGAGCTGTTTTTT. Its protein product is CASSRQGVGVNTGELFF.

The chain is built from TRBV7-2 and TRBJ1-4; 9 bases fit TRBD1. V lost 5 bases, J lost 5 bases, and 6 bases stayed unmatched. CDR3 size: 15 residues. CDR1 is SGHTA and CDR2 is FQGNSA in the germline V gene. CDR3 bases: TGTGCCAGCAGCAACACCGGGACAGGGAATGAAAAACTGTTTTTT. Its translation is CASSNTGTGNEKLFF.

This CDR3 reads CASSRGLDEKLFF. The CDR3 DNA reads as TGCGCCAGCAGCCGGGGGTTGGATGAAAAACTGTTTTTT. The V and J genes are TRBV5-1 and TRBJ1-4; D is perhaps TRBD1 (5 bases). The CDR3 is made up of 13 amino acids. Per the germline V gene, CDR1 is SGHRS and CDR2 is YFSETQ. Trimming cost V 4 bases and J 6 bases, with 10 bases left between them. The full variable domain, completed using reference TRBV5-1 and TRBJ1-4, is KAGVTQTPRYLIKTRGQQVTLSCSPISGHRSVSWYQQTPGQGLQFLFEYFSETQRNKGNFPGRFSGRQFSNSRSEMNVSTLELGDSALYLCASSRGLDEKLFFGSGTQLSVL.

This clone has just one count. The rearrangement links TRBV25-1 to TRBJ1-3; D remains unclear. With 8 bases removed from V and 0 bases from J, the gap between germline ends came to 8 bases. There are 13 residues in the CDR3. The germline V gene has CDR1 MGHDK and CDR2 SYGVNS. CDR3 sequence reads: CASLNPSGNTIYF. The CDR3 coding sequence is TGTGCCAGCTTAAATCCCTCTGGAAACACCATATATTTT.